The 24 T cell receptor beta chains below all came from one sample that was sequenced in a study of blood T cell repertoires in COVID-19. This table comes from immunoSEQ multiplex PCR, and its TCRdb copy is limited to in-frame clones, with some not included. This repertoire shows over 40,000 clones, 90% found once; its top ten account for about 10%. Sequencing input: peripheral blood. The receptors derive from an elderly woman with acute or convalescent COVID-19.

The V gene is TRBV9, the J gene TRBJ2-1; the match to TRBD2 covers 7 bases. The CDR3 contains 13 residues. Losses at the gene ends were 3 bases for V and 9 bases for J; bases not matched to a gene: 6. The germline V gene has CDR1 SGDLS and CDR2 YYNGEE. The CDR3: CASSATSSGEQFF. The CDR3 coding sequence is TGTGCCAGCAGCGCGACTAGCTCGGGTGAGCAGTTCTTC.

The chain uses TRBV2 and TRBJ1-6; 11 nucleotides line up with TRBD1. There are 18 residues in the CDR3. Per the germline V gene, CDR1 is SNHLY and CDR2 is FYNNEI. Unmatched junction bases numbered 12, after V lost 4 bases and J lost 7 bases. The CDR3 DNA follows: TGTGCCAGCAGTGGTTGGACAGGGGGCTTAGGAAAGAATTCACCCCTCCACTTT. This gives the protein CASSGWTGGLGKNSPLHF.

This chain links TRBV25-1 with TRBJ2-3; 10 bases map to TRBD2. The CDR3 runs to 15 residues. CDR1 and CDR2 from the germline V gene are MGHDK and SYGVNS. J was trimmed by 1 base and V by 4 bases; bases with no gene match: 2. CDR3 region: CASSGLAGGTDTQYF. The DNA for the CDR3 is TGTGCCAGCAGTGGGCTAGCGGGAGGCACAGATACGCAGTATTTT.

This rearrangement joins TRBV7-2 to TRBJ2-7; 7 bases are shared with TRBD2. This CDR3 is built from 17 residues. The germline gives CDR1 SGHTA, CDR2 FQGNSA. J gave up 4 bases and V 0 bases, and 12 bases lay outside the gene matches. CDR3 loop: CASSLAGGVGNRYEQYF. As DNA, the CDR3 is TGTGCCAGCAGCTTAGCTGGGGGGGTTGGGAATCGGTACGAGCAGTACTTC. The full variable domain, rest sourced from reference TRBV7-2 and TRBJ2-7, is GAGVSQSPSNKVTEKGKDVELRCDPISGHTALYWYRQSLGQGLEFLIYFQGNSAPDKSGLPSDRFSAERTGGSVSTLTIQRTQQEDSAVYLCASSLAGGVGNRYEQYFGPGTRLTVT.

This chain connects TRBV11-2 to TRBJ1-1, with 8 bases identical to TRBD1. Germline V gene data show CDR1 as SGHAT and CDR2 as FQNNGV. V gave up 1 base and J gave up 5 bases; unmatched junction bases: 9. This CDR3 contains 16 residues. In nucleotides, the CDR3 is TGTGCCAGCAGCTTAGGAGACAGGGGCGGCCGAACTGAAGCTTTCTTT. Residues: CASSLGDRGGRTEAFF.

The V gene is TRBV18, the J gene TRBJ1-2; D is possibly TRBD1 (5 bases). Germline-derived CDR1 and CDR2 are KGHSH and LQKENI. Trimming shortened V by 1 base and J by 8 bases, and 14 bases separated the two germline ends. The CDR3 runs to 14 residues. In nucleotides, the CDR3 is TGTGCCAGCTCACCACTACAGGAGGGGCTCGGCTACACCTTC. Its translation: CASSPLQEGLGYTF. Using reference TRBV18 and TRBJ1-2 for the parts outside the CDR3, the full variable domain is NAGVMQNPRHLVRRRGQEARLRCSPMKGHSHVYWYRQLPEEGLKFMVYLQKENIIDESGMPKERFSAEFPKEGPSILRIQQVVRGDSAAYFCASSPLQEGLGYTFGSGTRLTVV.

CDR3 DNA: TGTGCCAGCAGTCCAAGGACAGTTCGATTGGCGAACACTGAAGCTTTCTTT. Translation gives CASSPRTVRLANTEAFF. The chain joins TRBV28 to TRBJ1-1, with D possibly being TRBD1 (6 bases). The length of the CDR3 is 17 residues. The V gene lost 5 bases and the J gene lost 1 base, with 20 bases spanning the gap. Germline CDR1 reads MDHEN; CDR2 reads SYDVKM.

This chain uses TRBV28 with TRBJ1-4, with TRBD1 matching 9 bases. Trimming removed 6 bases from V and 5 bases from J; junction bases left unmatched: 7. Germline loops: CDR1 MDHEN, CDR2 SYDVKM. The CDR3 totals 15 residues. CDR3 in DNA: TGTGCCAGCAGGTCGCCCGGGACAGGGAATGAAAAACTGTTTTTT. Translation: CASRSPGTGNEKLFF.

V gene TRBV6-2 or TRBV6-3 combines with J gene TRBJ2-7, with D unresolved. CDR3 size: 11 residues. V lost 5 bases to trimming and J lost 5 bases, with 7 bases between them. The germline gives CDR1 MNHEY, CDR2 SVGEGT. The CDR3 DNA sequence: TGTGCCAGCAGTCCCCTCGACGAGCAGTACTTC. Translated, it gives CASSPLDEQYF.

The DNA for the CDR3 is TGTGCCACCAGCCTTAGGGGGAACACTGAAGCTTTCTTT. It translates to CATSLRGNTEAFF. The genes are TRBV15 and TRBJ1-1, with a weak D call TRBD1 (5 bases). V dropped 5 bases and J dropped 1 base, with 8 bases sitting between them. Germline-derived CDR1 and CDR2 are LNHNV and YYDKDF (reference sequence). The CDR3 is made up of 13 amino acids.

The V call is TRBV19, the J call TRBJ1-3; D unclear. The CDR3 consists of 15 residues. Trimming took off 3 bases at V and 0 bases at J, with 9 bases between the two ends. The V gene's germline CDR1 is LNHDA and CDR2 SQIVND (reference sequence). The CDR3 bases are TGTGCCAGTAGTATTGGGCTCGTCTCTGGAAACACCATATATTTT. This encodes CASSIGLVSGNTIYF.

V usage is TRBV30 and J usage is TRBJ2-1, with D unclear. CDR1 is GTSNPN, CDR2 SVGIG, per germline (reference sequence). The CDR3 is made up of 11 amino acids. Trimming left V 5 bases short and J 7 bases short, with 9 bases between. CDR3 loop: CAWGSRNEQFF. The CDR3 DNA is TGTGCCTGGGGATCTAGAAATGAGCAGTTCTTC.

The chain joins TRBV28 to TRBJ1-5, with D tentatively TRBD1 (6 bases). Germline V gene sequence: CDR1 MDHEN, CDR2 SYDVKM. Trimming removed 3 bases at V and 7 bases at J, with 19 bases between. This CDR3 spans 16 amino acids. The CDR3, as DNA: TGTGCCAGCAGTTTTTGGGGGGGGCGCGGGGAACAGCCCCAGCATTTT. As protein: CASSFWGGRGEQPQHF.

This clone was observed a few times. The chain links TRBV7-8 to TRBJ1-2; TRBD1 matches at 12 bases. V was pared by 6 bases and J by 6 bases, with 11 bases of the junction left unmatched. The length of the CDR3 is 16 residues. Per germline, CDR1 SGHVS and CDR2 FQNEAQ. The CDR3 DNA is TGTGCCAGCAGGTCTCGGGACAGGGGGCTTTCGGATGGCTACACCTTC. The encoded protein is CASRSRDRGLSDGYTF.

V is TRBV4-2 and J is TRBJ2-1; D unresolved. The V end was cut by 1 base, the J end by 5 bases, with 12 bases between. The length of the CDR3 is 15 residues. Germline V gene sequence: CDR1 LGHNA, CDR2 YNFKEQ. The CDR3 reads CASSQGWAQDNEQFF. The CDR3 DNA reads TGTGCCAGCAGCCAAGGGTGGGCACAAGACAATGAGCAGTTCTTC.

The chain carries TRBV9 and TRBJ2-7; D perhaps matches TRBD2 (6 bases). Between the trimmed V and J ends, which lost 3 bases and 0 bases, there was a span of 7 bases. CDR1 SGDLS and CDR2 YYNGEE come from the germline V gene. The CDR3 runs to 13 residues. DNA for the CDR3: TGTGCCAGCAGCGAGGGACTCTCCTACGAGCAGTACTTC. It specifies CASSEGLSYEQYF.

This chain connects TRBV18 to TRBJ1-2; tentative D call: TRBD1 (5 bases). This CDR3 is 17 amino acids long. Germline V lookup: CDR1 KGHSH, CDR2 LQKENI. The V end lost 1 base, the J end lost 2 bases, and 17 bases lay between the germline ends. This CDR3 is CASSPQFGGTANYGYTF. The CDR3, as DNA: TGTGCCAGCTCACCACAATTTGGGGGGACGGCGAACTATGGCTACACCTTC.

V usage is TRBV28 and J usage is TRBJ1-2; 7 bases map to TRBD1. The CDR3 extends over 15 amino acids. The ends lost 4 bases at V and 2 bases at J; junction bases unmatched: 7. CDR1 is MDHEN and CDR2 is SYDVKM in the germline V gene. The CDR3 sequence is CASSSSAGGNYGYTF. Written as DNA, the CDR3 is TGTGCCAGCAGTTCCTCGGCAGGGGGGAACTATGGCTACACCTTC.

This clone was counted a single time. This chain links TRBV30 with TRBJ1-1; D unclear. V shed 4 bases and J shed 2 bases, with 14 bases lying between them. The germline V gene encodes CDR1 GTSNPN and CDR2 SVGIG (reference sequence). CDR3 length: 14 residues. In nucleotides, the CDR3 is TGTGCCTGGACCCCCGGGGTGGTTAACACTGAAGCTTTCTTT. Its protein product is CAWTPGVVNTEAFF.

This clone was seen a few times. The chain has TRBV10-3 and TRBJ2-2; 11 nucleotides align to TRBD2. CDR3 size: 17 residues. With V trimmed by 2 bases and J by 1 base, 3 bases remained unmatched. The germline V gene encodes CDR1 ENHRY and CDR2 SYGVKD. CDR3 amino acids: CAISEAGTSGNTGELFF. The CDR3 DNA reads as TGTGCCATCAGTGAGGCGGGGACTAGCGGGAACACCGGGGAGCTGTTTTTT.

V usage is TRBV6-6 and J usage is TRBJ2-7; weak D call: TRBD1 (5 bases). Trimming pared 7 bases from V and 6 bases from J, leaving 16 bases between. Germline loops: CDR1 MNHNY, CDR2 SVGAGI (reference sequence). This CDR3 comprises 13 residues. DNA of the CDR3: TGTGCCAGCACCTTAGGGGTTCATCGCGAGCAGTACTTC. It translates to CASTLGVHREQYF.

The V gene is TRBV6-1, the J gene TRBJ1-6; 7 positions match TRBD1. The CDR3 has 15 amino acids. Unmatched junction bases numbered 6, after V lost 1 base and J lost 9 bases. The germline CDR1 and CDR2 sequences are MNHNS and SASEGT. CDR3 amino acids: CASSEGVTGISPLHF. The CDR3 region has the DNA TGTGCCAGCAGTGAAGGGGTGACAGGGATTTCACCCCTCCACTTT.

This clone showed up just a few times. The chain has TRBV4-2 and TRBJ1-4; weak D call: TRBD1 (5 bases). CDR1 and CDR2 from the germline V gene are LGHNA and YNFKEQ. The CDR3 spans 15 residues. V dropped 1 base and J dropped 3 bases, with 9 bases sitting between them. The CDR3 here is CASSQGYRSNEKLFF. CDR3 DNA sequence: TGTGCCAGCAGCCAAGGGTACAGGTCTAATGAAAAACTGTTTTTT.

The chain recombines TRBV7-8 with TRBJ2-3, with D perhaps TRBD2 (5 bases). V lost 6 bases to trimming and J lost 11 bases, with 21 bases between them. Germline V gene data show CDR1 as SGHVS and CDR2 as FQNEAQ. The CDR3 totals 14 residues. In DNA, the CDR3 is TGTGCCAGCAGGGCCTACATGAGGGAGCGTAAGCAGTATTTT. This encodes CASRAYMRERKQYF.